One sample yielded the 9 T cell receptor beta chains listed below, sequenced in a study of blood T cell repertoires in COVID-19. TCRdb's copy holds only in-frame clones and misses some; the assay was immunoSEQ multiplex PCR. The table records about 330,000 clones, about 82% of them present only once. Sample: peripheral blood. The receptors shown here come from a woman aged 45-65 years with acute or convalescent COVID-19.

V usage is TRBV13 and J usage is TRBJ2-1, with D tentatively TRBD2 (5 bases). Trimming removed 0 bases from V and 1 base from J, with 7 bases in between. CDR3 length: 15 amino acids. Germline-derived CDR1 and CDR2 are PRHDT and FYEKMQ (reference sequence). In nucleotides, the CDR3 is TGTGCCAGCAGCTTAGGCCCGGGGTCCTACAATGAGCAGTTCTTC. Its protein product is CASSLGPGSYNEQFF.

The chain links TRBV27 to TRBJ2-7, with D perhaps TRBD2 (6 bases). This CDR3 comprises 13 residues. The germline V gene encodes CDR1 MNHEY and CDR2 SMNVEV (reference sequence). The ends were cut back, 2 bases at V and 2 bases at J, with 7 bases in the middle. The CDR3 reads CASSLLATYEQYF. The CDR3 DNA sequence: TGTGCCAGCAGTTTACTAGCGACCTACGAGCAGTACTTC.

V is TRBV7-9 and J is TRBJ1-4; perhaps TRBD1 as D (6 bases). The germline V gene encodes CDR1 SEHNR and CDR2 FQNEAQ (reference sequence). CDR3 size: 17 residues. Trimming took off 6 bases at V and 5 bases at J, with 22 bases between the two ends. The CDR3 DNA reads TGTGCCAGCAGTCCAGGACAGTTTGGAATGTCCAATGAAAAACTGTTTTTT. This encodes CASSPGQFGMSNEKLFF.

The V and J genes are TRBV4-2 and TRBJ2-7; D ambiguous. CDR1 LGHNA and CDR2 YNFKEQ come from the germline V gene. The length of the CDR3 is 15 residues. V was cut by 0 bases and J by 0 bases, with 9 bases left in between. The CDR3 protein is CASSQDIRVSYEQYF. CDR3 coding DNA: TGTGCCAGCAGCCAAGATATACGGGTCTCCTACGAGCAGTACTTC.

CDR3 in amino acids: CASSQLSGSTQYF. As DNA, the CDR3 is TGCGCCAGCAGCCAGCTTAGCGGGTCGACGCAGTATTTT. The J gene is TRBJ2-3, the V gene TRBV4-1; 7 nucleotides align to TRBD2. This CDR3 comprises 13 residues. After removal of 3 bases from V and 9 bases from J, the junction contained 6 bases not matched to a gene. From germline, CDR1 is MGHRA and CDR2 YSYEKL.

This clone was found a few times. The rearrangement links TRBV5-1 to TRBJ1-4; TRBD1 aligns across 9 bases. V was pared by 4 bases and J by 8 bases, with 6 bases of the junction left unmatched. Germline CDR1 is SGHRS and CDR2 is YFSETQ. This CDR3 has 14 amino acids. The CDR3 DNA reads TGCGCCAGCAGCGAGGGACAGGGCGGAGAAAAACTGTTTTTT. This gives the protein CASSEGQGGEKLFF.

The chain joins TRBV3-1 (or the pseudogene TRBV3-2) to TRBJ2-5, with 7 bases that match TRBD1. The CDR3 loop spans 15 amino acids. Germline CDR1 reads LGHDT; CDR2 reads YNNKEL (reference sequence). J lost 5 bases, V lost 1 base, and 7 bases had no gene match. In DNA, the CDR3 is TGTGCCAGCAGCCAAGGGTACAGGGGTGAGGAGACCCAGTACTTC. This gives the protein CASSQGYRGEETQYF.

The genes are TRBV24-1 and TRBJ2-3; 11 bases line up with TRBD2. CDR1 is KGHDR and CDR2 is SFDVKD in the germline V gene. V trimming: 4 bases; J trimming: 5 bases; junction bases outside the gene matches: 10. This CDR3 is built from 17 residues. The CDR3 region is CATSDQTSGKPLDTQYF. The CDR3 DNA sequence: TGTGCCACCAGTGACCAGACTAGCGGGAAGCCGCTAGATACGCAGTATTTT.

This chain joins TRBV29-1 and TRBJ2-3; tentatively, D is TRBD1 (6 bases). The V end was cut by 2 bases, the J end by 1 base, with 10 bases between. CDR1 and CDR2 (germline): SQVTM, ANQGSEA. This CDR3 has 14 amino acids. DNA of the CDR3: TGCAGCGTTGAATGGGCAGGGGGCACAGATACGCAGTATTTT. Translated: CSVEWAGGTDTQYF.